This entry describes one T cell receptor beta chain. Its antigen is unknown. These data belong to a study of B cell selection in AIRE deficiency. The study's findings and limits: Shared Treg sequences had shorter CDR3s, biased toward rearrangements with few non-templated insertions.

Generated by immunoSEQ multiplex PCR, the TCRdb table keeps only in-frame clones and is missing some. The sample lists 13,000 to 15,000 clones; more than 85% were seen once. The V end was cut by 4 bases, the J end by 7 bases, with 13 bases between. The V gene's germline CDR1 is LNHDA and CDR2 SQIVND (reference sequence). The CDR3 contains 13 residues. Regulatory T cells were sorted as CD4+CD25hiCD127low/negative cells. The receptor's source is a human donor with AIRE deficiency. The sample taken for sequencing was Tregs sorted from PBMCs. The J gene is TRBJ2-5, the V gene TRBV19; possible D gene TRBD1, 5 bases. In nucleotides, the CDR3 is TGTGCCAGTAGTACCTACCTAGGGGCGACCCAGTACTTC. Protein sequence: CASSTYLGATQYF.